Below are 30 T cell receptor beta chains sequenced from a single sample in a study of T cell changes during pregnancy in multiple sclerosis. TCRdb keeps only in-frame clones here, not all; method: immunoSEQ multiplex PCR. The data show approximately 130,000 clones, with about 95% seen just once and less than 0.55% held by the top ten. Source: peripheral blood, taken after pregnancy. The receptors stem from a female donor with multiple sclerosis, enrolled in a pregnancy study.

The rearrangement links TRBV5-8 to TRBJ1-5; D may be TRBD1 (6 bases). Per germline, CDR1 SGHTS and CDR2 YDEGEE. The V and J ends lost 10 bases and 6 bases respectively, with 23 bases between them. This CDR3 contains 15 residues. CDR3 sequence (DNA): TGTGCCTCCAATATGAAAGAGGGGGGGGGTCAGCCCCAGCATTTT. It translates to CASNMKEGGGQPQHF.

The V call is TRBV6-6, the J call TRBJ1-5, with 9 bases fitting TRBD1. There are 15 residues in the CDR3. The V gene end was trimmed by 6 bases and the J gene end by 4 bases; junction bases not matched to a gene: 7. The germline V gene encodes CDR1 MNHNY and CDR2 SVGAGI (reference sequence). The CDR3 spells CASRAGDRENQPQHF. CDR3 coding DNA: TGTGCCAGCAGAGCGGGGGACAGGGAAAATCAGCCCCAGCATTTT.

The V and J genes are TRBV19 and TRBJ1-1, with 7 bases lining up with TRBD1. The length of the CDR3 is 13 residues. The germline V gene has CDR1 LNHDA and CDR2 SQIVND (reference sequence). J lost 1 base, V lost 8 bases, and 4 bases had no gene match. The CDR3 spells CASRRQGNTEAFF. The CDR3, as DNA: TGTGCCAGTCGGAGACAGGGGAACACTGAAGCTTTCTTT.

This clone was found once. The chain employs TRBV9 and TRBJ1-4, with D hard to call. V lost 3 bases and J 8 bases, leaving 23 bases between the germline ends. The CDR3 length is 17 residues. Germline loops: CDR1 SGDLS, CDR2 YYNGEE. CDR3 nucleotide sequence: TGTGCCAGCAGCGCCCTACGGGAAGAGACACCGACAGAAAAACTGTTTTTT. Protein product: CASSALREETPTEKLFF.

This chain links TRBV5-1 with TRBJ1-3; D ambiguous. The germline V gene has CDR1 SGHRS and CDR2 YFSETQ. The CDR3 loop spans 13 amino acids. The germline V and J ends were trimmed by 4 bases and 0 bases, with 5 bases remaining between them. This CDR3 reads CASSPSSGNTIYF. CDR3 nucleotides: TGCGCCAGCAGCCCGAGCTCTGGAAACACCATATATTTT.

The CDR3 loop is CASTGTASYTDTQYF. DNA for the CDR3: TGTGCCAGCACGGGGACAGCCTCGTACACAGATACGCAGTATTTT. The chain recombines TRBV6-1 with TRBJ2-3, with TRBD1 matching over 7 bases. The length of the CDR3 is 15 residues. Trimming took 7 bases from V and 2 from J; bases not matched to a gene: 9. Germline assignment: CDR1 MNHNS and CDR2 SASEGT.

The chain has TRBV10-3 and TRBJ2-1, with TRBD2 matching 11 bases. Germline CDR1 reads ENHRY; CDR2 reads SYGVKD. V was pared by 0 bases and J by 2 bases, with 9 bases of the junction left unmatched. There are 19 residues in the CDR3. The CDR3 DNA sequence: TGTGCCATCAGTGAGTCGCGCCTTCCGGGACTAGCGGCCTACAATGAGCAGTTCTTC. Translating gives CAISESRLPGLAAYNEQFF.

The J gene is TRBJ2-1, the V gene TRBV5-4; 8 bases agree with TRBD2. This CDR3 contains 17 residues. V trimming: 5 bases; J trimming: 1 base; junction bases outside the gene matches: 11. Germline assignment: CDR1 SGHNT and CDR2 YYREEE (reference sequence). DNA for the CDR3: TGTGCCAGCAGAAACCAACTAGCGGTTATTTCCTACAATGAGCAGTTCTTC. Amino acid sequence: CASRNQLAVISYNEQFF.

This chain links TRBV10-1 with TRBJ2-1, with 10 bases fitting TRBD1. J gave up 9 bases and V 6 bases, and 5 bases lay outside the gene matches. Germline CDR1 and CDR2: WNHNN and SYGVQD (reference sequence). The CDR3 is made up of 13 amino acids. Here the CDR3 DNA reads TGCGCCAGCAGCAAGACAGGGGGCAGTGAGCAGTTCTTC. The encoded protein is CASSKTGGSEQFF.

V and J are TRBV28 and TRBJ2-3, with 8 bases matching TRBD2. Germline V gene data show CDR1 as MDHEN and CDR2 as SYDVKM. The CDR3 is made up of 15 amino acids. V dropped 6 bases and J dropped 1; count of bases not matched to a gene: 6. The CDR3 DNA follows: TGTGCCAGCAGCTTTGCGGGGGGACGCACAGATACGCAGTATTTT. Translation gives CASSFAGGRTDTQYF.

The V and J genes are TRBV28 and TRBJ2-1; TRBD1 agrees at 8 bases. Germline CDR1 and CDR2: MDHEN and SYDVKM. J gave up 7 bases and V 3 bases, and 11 bases lay outside the gene matches. The CDR3 is 16 residues long. CDR3 DNA sequence: TGTGCCAGCAGTTTCTACCTGGGACAGGTTAGAAATGAGCAGTTCTTC. Amino acid sequence: CASSFYLGQVRNEQFF.

This chain uses TRBV9 with TRBJ2-2; D is uncertain. CDR1 is SGDLS and CDR2 is YYNGEE in the germline V gene. V was trimmed by 3 bases and J by 0 bases, leaving 15 bases between them. The CDR3 is 17 amino acids. The CDR3 loop is CASSAFVSASNTGELFF. CDR3 sequence (DNA): TGTGCCAGCAGCGCCTTCGTCAGCGCGTCGAACACCGGGGAGCTGTTTTTT.

The genes are TRBV30 and TRBJ2-7; a weak D match, TRBD2 (6 bases). Deletions cut 5 bases from V and 7 bases from J, with 15 bases between. The CDR3 runs 12 residues. Germline CDR1 is GTSNPN and CDR2 is SVGIG (reference sequence). CDR3 residues: CAWGGTVREQYF. DNA for the CDR3: TGTGCCTGGGGGGGGACGGTGAGGGAGCAGTACTTC.

The chain joins TRBV6-1 to TRBJ2-3; no clear D. The germline V and J ends were trimmed by 6 bases and 2 bases, with 9 bases remaining between them. The germline V gene has CDR1 MNHNS and CDR2 SASEGT. The CDR3 runs 13 residues. CDR3: CASRETFTDTQYF. CDR3 bases: TGTGCCAGCAGGGAGACTTTCACAGATACGCAGTATTTT.

This clone has only one observation. This chain links TRBV5-1 with TRBJ1-4; D is unclear. Between the trimmed V and J ends, which lost 0 bases and 3 bases, there was a span of 6 bases. CDR1 SGHRS and CDR2 YFSETQ come from the germline V gene. CDR3 length: 14 residues. The CDR3 loop reads CASSLVGSNEKLFF. Written as DNA, the CDR3 is TGCGCCAGCAGCTTGGTCGGGTCTAATGAAAAACTGTTTTTT.

CDR3 coding DNA: TGTGCCACGGGAGTCTACAATGAGCAGTTCTTC. Its translation: CATGVYNEQFF. V usage is TRBV28 and J usage is TRBJ2-1; possibly TRBD2 for D (6 bases). The CDR3 contains 11 residues. In germline, CDR1 is MDHEN, CDR2 SYDVKM. The V end lost 10 bases, the J end lost 3 bases, and 7 bases lay between the germline ends.

The chain couples TRBV6-1 to TRBJ1-5; D remains unclear. CDR1 MNHNS and CDR2 SASEGT come from the germline V gene. The CDR3 loop spans 15 amino acids. V shed 0 bases and J shed 1 base, with 7 bases lying between them. In nucleotides, the CDR3 is TGTGCCAGCAGTGAAGCTCTTATGAGCAATCAGCCCCAGCATTTT. Translating it yields CASSEALMSNQPQHF.

V usage is TRBV5-1 and J usage is TRBJ2-1; possibly TRBD1 for D (5 bases). The germline V and J ends were trimmed by 0 bases and 7 bases, with 23 bases remaining between them. The CDR3 extends over 18 amino acids. From germline, CDR1 is SGHRS and CDR2 YFSETQ. In DNA form, the CDR3 reads TGCGCCAGCAGCTTGGCCGTCTCAGGGCCCAGTTCGACGAATGAGCAGTTCTTC. This gives the protein CASSLAVSGPSSTNEQFF.

The chain links TRBV7-9 to TRBJ2-7, with 8 bases aligning to TRBD2. Unmatched junction bases numbered 5, after V lost 5 bases and J lost 2 bases. CDR3 size: 14 residues. The V gene's germline CDR1 is SEHNR and CDR2 FQNEAQ (reference sequence). CDR3 region: CASSLPGLAYEQYF. In nucleotides, the CDR3 is TGTGCCAGCAGCCTACCGGGACTAGCCTACGAGCAGTACTTC.

The rearrangement joins TRBV2 to TRBJ2-1; 8 nucleotides align to TRBD1. This CDR3 has 12 residues. The germline CDR1 and CDR2 sequences are SNHLY and FYNNEI. Germline trimming cut 6 bases from V and 8 bases from J; bases unmatched to any gene: 3. The chain's CDR3 is CASRRQGYEQFF. CDR3 bases: TGTGCCAGCAGACGACAGGGGTATGAGCAGTTCTTC.

The J gene is TRBJ2-7, the V gene TRBV7-6; 10 bases are a match to TRBD1. CDR1 SGHVS and CDR2 FNYEAQ come from the germline V gene. The junction had 10 bases not matched to a gene; V was cut back by 2 bases and J by 3 bases. The CDR3 totals 17 residues. The DNA of the CDR3 is TGTGCCAGCAGCTTAAGGGCTCCGGGACAGGGGAACTACGAGCAGTACTTC. Protein product: CASSLRAPGQGNYEQYF.

The rearrangement joins TRBV4-2 to TRBJ1-1; the match to TRBD1 covers 10 bases. Trimming removed 4 bases from V and 3 bases from J; junction bases left unmatched: 14. Germline CDR1 is LGHNA and CDR2 is YNFKEQ. The CDR3 contains 18 residues. CDR3 in DNA: TGTGCCAGCAGCCTACGACAGGGGGCCGGAGCGGCGGACACTGAAGCTTTCTTT. It codes for CASSLRQGAGAADTEAFF.

This rearrangement joins TRBV9 to TRBJ2-1; D is possibly TRBD2 (5 bases). Germline-derived CDR1 and CDR2 are SGDLS and YYNGEE. Trimming cost V 0 bases and J 3 bases, with 10 bases left between them. The length of the CDR3 is 15 residues. CDR3 DNA: TGTGCCAGCAGCGTAGGGCGGGCGAACTACAATGAGCAGTTCTTC. Its translation is CASSVGRANYNEQFF.

In its sample, this clone was seen a few times. The chain uses TRBV11-2 and TRBJ2-7; no reliable D call. The germline V and J ends were trimmed by 8 bases and 6 bases, with 11 bases remaining between them. This CDR3 has 11 amino acids. Germline loops: CDR1 SGHAT, CDR2 FQNNGV. This chain's CDR3 is CASGNSIEQYF. The CDR3 DNA reads TGTGCCAGCGGTAACAGTATCGAGCAGTACTTC.

The chain uses TRBV7-9 and TRBJ2-7; 8 bases match TRBD2. J was trimmed by 4 bases and V by 0 bases; bases with no gene match: 8. There are 16 residues in the CDR3. Germline-derived CDR1 and CDR2 are SEHNR and FQNEAQ (reference sequence). CDR3: CASSLALREEGYEQYF. The CDR3 nucleotides are TGTGCCAGCAGCTTAGCACTGCGGGAGGAGGGGTACGAGCAGTACTTC. The complete variable domain, with remaining parts taken from reference TRBV7-9 and TRBJ2-7, reads DTGVSQNPRHKITKRGQNVTFRCDPISEHNRLYWYRQTLGQGPEFLTYFQNEAQLEKSRLLSDRFSAERPKGSFSTLEIQRTEQGDSAMYLCASSLALREEGYEQYFGPGTRLTVT.

The rearrangement joins TRBV9 to TRBJ2-7, with TRBD1 identical over 10 bases. Germline V CDR1 and CDR2: SGDLS, YYNGEE. With 0 bases clipped from V and 1 base from J, the junction kept 1 base outside the gene matches. This CDR3 has 15 amino acids. CDR3 in amino acids: CASSVGTGGSYEQYF. In DNA, the CDR3 is TGTGCCAGCAGCGTAGGGACAGGGGGATCCTACGAGCAGTACTTC.

The chain recombines TRBV9 with TRBJ2-1; TRBD2 agrees at 8 bases. The V segment lost 4 bases and the J segment 5 bases; nucleotides outside the gene matches: 11. The CDR3 loop spans 16 amino acids. Per germline, CDR1 SGDLS and CDR2 YYNGEE. Here the CDR3 reads CASSTDGLAGHNEQFF. The CDR3 nucleotides read TGTGCCAGCAGCACAGACGGACTAGCCGGCCACAATGAGCAGTTCTTC. The full variable domain, with the rest looked up from reference TRBV9 and TRBJ2-1, is DSGVTQTPKHLITATGQRVTLRCSPRSGDLSVYWYQQSLDQGLQFLIQYYNGEERAKGNILERFSAQQFPDLHSELNLSSLELGDSALYFCASSTDGLAGHNEQFFGPGTRLTVL.

This sequence joins TRBV6-5 and TRBJ2-2; TRBD2 matches at 8 bases. The junction had 9 bases not matched to a gene; V was cut back by 10 bases and J by 5 bases. The CDR3 loop spans 14 amino acids. Germline V gives CDR1 MNHEY, CDR2 SVGAGI. For the CDR3, the DNA is TGTGCCACTAGAGGACTAGCACCGACCGGGGAGCTGTTTTTT. Residues: CATRGLAPTGELFF.

The J gene is TRBJ2-3, the V gene TRBV6-6; 8 nucleotides line up with TRBD1. V trimming: 1 base; J trimming: 1 base; junction bases outside the gene matches: 4. CDR3 size: 16 residues. Germline V gives CDR1 MNHNY, CDR2 SVGAGI (reference sequence). CDR3 nucleotide sequence: TGTGCCAGCAGTTACTTGACAGGGGTTGGCACAGATACGCAGTATTTT. Protein sequence: CASSYLTGVGTDTQYF.

The chain uses TRBV7-2 and TRBJ2-3; 10 bases line up with TRBD2. The CDR3 sequence is 18 residues long. Germline V gives CDR1 SGHTA, CDR2 FQGNSA. J was trimmed by 2 bases and V by 5 bases; bases with no gene match: 13. CDR3 sequence: CASSPQVGLAVSTDTQYF. The DNA for the CDR3 is TGTGCCAGCAGCCCCCAGGTCGGACTAGCGGTATCCACAGATACGCAGTATTTT.